Each of the 27 T cell receptor beta chains below was sequenced from the same sample in a study of OX40 agonist ivuxolimab in advanced cancers. The table came from immunoSEQ multiplex PCR; TCRdb's copy has only in-frame clones and leaves some out. The sample gives about 64,000 clones, 70% to 90% of which show up once; under 1.5% is in the top ten. The sample in question was CD4+ or CD8+ T cells sorted from blood, obtained in a trial of the OX40 agonist ivuxolimab. These receptors originate from an adult with an advanced solid tumor such as melanoma, head and neck, liver or kidney cancer.

The V and J genes are TRBV6-1 and TRBJ2-3, with D perhaps TRBD2 (6 bases). Trimming took off 6 bases at V and 4 bases at J, with 14 bases between the two ends. This CDR3 region has 14 residues. Germline V gene sequence: CDR1 MNHNS, CDR2 SASEGT. The DNA of the CDR3 is TGTGCCAGCAGCTCGGGACTTTTCGCAGATACGCAGTATTTT. Its protein is CASSSGLFADTQYF.

This chain connects TRBV19 to TRBJ1-5, with 7 bases that match TRBD1. Germline V gene data show CDR1 as LNHDA and CDR2 as SQIVND (reference sequence). Trimming removed 7 bases from V and 3 bases from J; junction bases left unmatched: 9. The CDR3 is 15 residues long. For the CDR3, the DNA is TGTGCCAGTACTCGGACAGGAAATTACAATCAGCCCCAGCATTTT. It codes for CASTRTGNYNQPQHF.

The chain is built from TRBV4-3 and TRBJ2-7, with 7 bases lining up with TRBD1. The CDR3 sequence is 14 residues long. The V and J ends lost 7 bases and 2 bases, in that order; junction bases with no gene match: 8. Germline CDR1 LGHNA, CDR2 YSLEER. For the CDR3, the DNA is TGCGCCAGCACCCCCGGGACAGAGGCCTACGAGCAGTACTTC. It encodes CASTPGTEAYEQYF.

This chain joins TRBV28 and TRBJ1-6; D remains unclear. Trimming stripped 3 bases from V and 6 bases from J, with 9 bases between. The CDR3 is 14 residues long. Germline loops: CDR1 MDHEN, CDR2 SYDVKM. The CDR3 region has the DNA TGTGCCAGCAGTTTCCGGGTCCTTAATTCACCCCTCCACTTT. This translates into CASSFRVLNSPLHF.

A few counts support this clone. The CDR3 bases are TGTGCCAGCAGTCCGACCCGGGACAGGGGGAAGGATGGCTACACCTTC. Translating it yields CASSPTRDRGKDGYTF. V is TRBV28 and J is TRBJ1-2, with TRBD1 matching 11 bases. Losses at the gene ends were 5 bases for V and 6 bases for J; bases not matched to a gene: 11. Germline-derived CDR1 and CDR2 are MDHEN and SYDVKM. This CDR3 comprises 16 residues.

This chain joins TRBV30 and TRBJ1-1; D is uncertain. The germline gives CDR1 GTSNPN, CDR2 SVGIG (reference sequence). This CDR3 spans 13 amino acids. With 4 bases removed from V and 0 bases from J, the gap between germline ends came to 9 bases. In DNA form, the CDR3 reads TGTGCCTGGAACTTAGAAATGAACACTGAAGCTTTCTTT. As protein: CAWNLEMNTEAFF. The entire variable domain, with the rest obtained from reference TRBV30 and TRBJ1-1, is as follows: SQTIHQWPATLVQPVGSPLSLECTVEGTSNPNLYWYRQAAGRGLQLLFYSVGIGQISSEVPQNLSASRPQDRQFILSSKKLLLSDSGFYLCAWNLEMNTEAFFGQGTRLTVV.

V usage is TRBV28 and J usage is TRBJ2-4, with D maybe TRBD1 (6 bases). V lost 5 bases, J lost 9 bases, and 17 bases lay in between. The germline V gene encodes CDR1 MDHEN and CDR2 SYDVKM. This CDR3 has 14 amino acids. The CDR3 reads CASSPGPVGAIQYF. CDR3 coding DNA: TGTGCCAGCAGTCCCGGACCCGTGGGGGCCATTCAGTACTTC.

Of note for this clone: One end of the junction varies from germline; a read error may be responsible. The same CDR3 is also encoded by other DNA sequences in this sample. CDR3 coding DNA: TGTGCTAGCAGCACCGGACAGGGGGCATACAATGAGCAGTTCTTC. It yields the protein CASSTGQGAYNEQFF. This chain links TRBV7-7 with TRBJ2-1; 11 bases fit TRBD1. Germline V lookup: CDR1 SSHAT, CDR2 FNYEAQ (reference sequence). The CDR3 is 15 amino acids.

The chain employs TRBV5-1 and TRBJ2-5; D might be TRBD1 or TRBD2, each matching 6 bases. The CDR3 totals 14 residues. V was clipped by 8 bases and J by 0 bases, with 14 bases between them. Germline V lookup: CDR1 SGHRS, CDR2 YFSETQ. CDR3 residues: CASSGGGYQETQYF. The CDR3 region has the DNA TGCGCCAGTTCCGGAGGGGGGTACCAAGAGACCCAGTACTTC.

The rearrangement joins TRBV19 to TRBJ1-4; D is undetermined. The CDR3 extends over 14 amino acids. V lost 5 bases, J lost 2 bases, and 9 bases lay in between. Germline assignment: CDR1 LNHDA and CDR2 SQIVND (reference sequence). The CDR3, as DNA: TGTGCCAGTAGTCCTGCCGTGACTAATGAAAAACTGTTTTTT. Protein sequence: CASSPAVTNEKLFF. Combining the CDR3 with reference TRBV19 and TRBJ1-4 gives the whole variable domain DGGITQSPKYLFRKEGQNVTLSCEQNLNHDAMYWYRQDPGQGLRLIYYSQIVNDFQKGDIAEGYSVSREKKESFPLTVTSAQKNPTAFYLCASSPAVTNEKLFFGSGTQLSVL.

The genes are TRBV18 and TRBJ1-1; D is ambiguous. Germline lookup yields CDR1 KGHSH and CDR2 LQKENI. The V and J ends lost 3 bases and 1 base respectively, with 12 bases between them. This CDR3 spans 15 amino acids. The CDR3 loop reads CASSPVTNQNTEAFF. The CDR3, as DNA: TGTGCCAGCTCACCCGTGACAAACCAGAACACTGAAGCTTTCTTT.

This chain connects TRBV2 to TRBJ2-1, with 8 bases matching TRBD1. Trimming took 6 bases from V and 9 from J; bases not matched to a gene: 1. The CDR3 length is 11 residues. The germline V gene encodes CDR1 SNHLY and CDR2 FYNNEI. In nucleotides, the CDR3 is TGTGCCAGCAGACAGGGGGGTGAGCAGTTCTTC. It specifies CASRQGGEQFF.

CDR3 DNA: TGCGCCAGCAGCCAAGATTTACACAGGTACTACGAGCAGTACTTC. Amino acid sequence: CASSQDLHRYYEQYF. The chain links TRBV4-3 to TRBJ2-7; D perhaps matches TRBD1 (5 bases). V lost 0 bases to trimming and J lost 3 bases, with 12 bases between them. The CDR3 contains 15 residues. The germline CDR1 and CDR2 sequences are LGHNA and YSLEER.

For this clone: The sample has other DNA sequences that encode this CDR3 too. The rearrangement uses TRBV30 and TRBJ1-1; D might be TRBD1 (6 bases). The germline gives CDR1 GTSNPN, CDR2 SVGIG (reference sequence). The CDR3 is 13 amino acids. V lost 5 bases to trimming and J lost 4 bases, with 14 bases between them. This CDR3 reads CAWARTDSTEAFF. The CDR3 DNA follows: TGTGCCTGGGCCCGGACAGATAGCACTGAAGCTTTCTTT. Filled out from reference TRBV30 and TRBJ1-1, the complete variable domain reads SQTIHQWPATLVQPVGSPLSLECTVEGTSNPNLYWYRQAAGRGLQLLFYSVGIGQISSEVPQNLSASRPQDRQFILSSKKLLLSDSGFYLCAWARTDSTEAFFGQGTRLTVV.

The V and J genes are TRBV5-1 and TRBJ1-4, with TRBD1 matching 7 bases. CDR3 size: 15 residues. The germline V gene encodes CDR1 SGHRS and CDR2 YFSETQ. Trimming cost V 4 bases and J 6 bases; bases outside gene matches: 9. The CDR3 DNA sequence: TGCGCCAGCAGCGTACAGGGGACTGGGGATGAAAAACTGTTTTTT. The encoded protein is CASSVQGTGDEKLFF.

This clone appeared once. The chain uses TRBV6-6 and TRBJ2-2, with TRBD2 identical over 11 bases. Germline values: CDR1 MNHNY, CDR2 SVGAGI (reference sequence). J lost 7 bases, V lost 7 bases, and 11 bases had no gene match. The CDR3 totals 16 residues. CDR3 sequence (DNA): TGTGCCAGCAACTTAGCGGGAGGGAGGTTAGTCGGGGAGCTGTTTTTT. Translating gives CASNLAGGRLVGELFF.

V is TRBV5-8 and J is TRBJ2-2, with TRBD1 identical over 10 bases. The V gene's germline CDR1 is SGHTS and CDR2 YDEGEE. With 4 bases clipped from V and 6 bases from J, the junction kept 6 bases outside the gene matches. CDR3 length equals 15 residues. CDR3: CASSTGTGVPGELFF. The CDR3 bases are TGTGCCAGCAGCACTGGGACAGGGGTCCCCGGGGAGCTGTTTTTT.

V and J are TRBV7-6 and TRBJ2-2, with D perhaps TRBD1 (5 bases). The CDR3 has 15 residues. Germline V gene lookup returns CDR1 SGHVS and CDR2 FNYEAQ. V lost 2 bases and J 3 bases, leaving 10 bases between the germline ends. As DNA, the CDR3 is TGTGCCAGCAGCTTACGTCAGGGTCACACCGGGGAGCTGTTTTTT. It codes for CASSLRQGHTGELFF.

The V and J genes are TRBV29-1 and TRBJ1-5; D might be TRBD1 (5 bases). V was shortened by 6 bases and J by 1 base, with 13 bases between the two germline ends. Germline lookup yields CDR1 SQVTM and CDR2 ANQGSEA. The CDR3 loop spans 14 amino acids. The CDR3 sequence is CSVGDWRSNQPQHF. CDR3 sequence (DNA): TGCAGCGTCGGGGACTGGCGAAGCAATCAGCCCCAGCATTTT.

This clone was observed a single time. This rearrangement joins TRBV4-1 to TRBJ1-2; TRBD1 is a possible D gene (6 bases). CDR1 MGHRA and CDR2 YSYEKL come from the germline V gene. V was trimmed by 6 bases and J by 6 bases, leaving 17 bases between them. The CDR3 extends over 14 amino acids. The CDR3 loop is CASSPLGQTDGYTF. In nucleotides, the CDR3 is TGCGCCAGCAGTCCCCTCGGACAGACCGATGGCTACACCTTC.

The chain has TRBV7-2 and TRBJ2-7; 9 bases line up with TRBD2. CDR3 length: 14 residues. J was trimmed by 2 bases and V by 3 bases; bases with no gene match: 2. Germline assignment: CDR1 SGHTA and CDR2 FQGNSA. The CDR3 here is CASSFASGAYEQYF. CDR3 nucleotide sequence: TGTGCCAGCAGCTTCGCTAGCGGGGCCTACGAGCAGTACTTC.

The chain has TRBV6-1 and TRBJ2-3; D ambiguous. CDR3 length equals 14 residues. Per germline, CDR1 MNHNS and CDR2 SASEGT. Trimming took 3 bases from V and 6 from J, leaving 13 bases between them. The CDR3 coding sequence is TGTGCCAGCAGTGAGTCCCGGACGGTGGATACGCAGTATTTT. It is translated as CASSESRTVDTQYF.

The chain carries TRBV19 and TRBJ1-5, with D unresolved. This CDR3 has 13 amino acids. The V end lost 7 bases, the J end lost 5 bases, and 12 bases lay between the germline ends. Per germline, CDR1 LNHDA and CDR2 SQIVND (reference sequence). The CDR3 here is CASTPSRDQPQHF. The DNA for the CDR3 is TGTGCCAGTACCCCCTCACGGGATCAGCCCCAGCATTTT.

CDR3: CASSEGGSGANVLTF. The CDR3 DNA follows: TGTGCCAGCAGTGAAGGAGGGAGCGGGGCCAACGTCCTGACTTTC. This rearrangement joins TRBV6-1 to TRBJ2-6; maybe TRBD2 (5 bases). Between the trimmed V and J ends, which lost 1 base and 4 bases, there was a span of 8 bases. The CDR3 consists of 15 residues. Germline CDR1 and CDR2: MNHNS and SASEGT.

This chain connects TRBV4-3 to TRBJ2-3; no definite D call. Between the trimmed V and J ends, which lost 4 bases and 4 bases, there was a span of 9 bases. The CDR3 extends over 13 amino acids. CDR1 and CDR2 (germline): LGHNA, YSLEER. CDR3 loop: CASSPLAADTQYF. The CDR3 DNA reads as TGCGCCAGCAGCCCCCTCGCCGCAGATACGCAGTATTTT.

The chain has TRBV9 and TRBJ1-1; unclear D gene. The CDR3 runs 14 residues. Looked up from germline, CDR1 is SGDLS and CDR2 is YYNGEE. Trimming stripped 0 bases from V and 5 bases from J, with 11 bases between. CDR3 in DNA: TGTGCCAGCAGCGTAGAACAGACTAGGACTGAAGCTTTCTTT. As protein: CASSVEQTRTEAFF.

The chain couples TRBV5-4 to TRBJ2-2, with a tentative D call TRBD1 (6 bases). Trimming pared 0 bases from V and 1 base from J, leaving 7 bases between. The germline V gene encodes CDR1 SGHNT and CDR2 YYREEE (reference sequence). CDR3 size: 15 residues. The CDR3 region has the DNA TGTGCCAGCAGCTTGGACAGGGAGAACACCGGGGAGCTGTTTTTT. It translates to CASSLDRENTGELFF.